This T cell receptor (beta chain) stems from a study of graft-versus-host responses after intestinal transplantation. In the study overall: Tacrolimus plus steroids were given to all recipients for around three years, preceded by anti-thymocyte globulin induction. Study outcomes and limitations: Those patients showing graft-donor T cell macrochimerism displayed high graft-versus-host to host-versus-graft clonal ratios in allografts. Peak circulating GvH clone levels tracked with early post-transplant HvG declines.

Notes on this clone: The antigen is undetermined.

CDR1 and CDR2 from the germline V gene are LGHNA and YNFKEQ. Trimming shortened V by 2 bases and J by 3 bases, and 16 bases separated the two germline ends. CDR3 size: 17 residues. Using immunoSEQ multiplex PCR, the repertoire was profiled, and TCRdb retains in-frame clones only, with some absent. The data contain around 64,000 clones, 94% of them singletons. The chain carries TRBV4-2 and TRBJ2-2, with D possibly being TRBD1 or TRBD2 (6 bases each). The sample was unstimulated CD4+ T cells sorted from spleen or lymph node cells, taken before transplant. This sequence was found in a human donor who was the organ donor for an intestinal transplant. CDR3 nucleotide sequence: TGTGCCAGCAGCCAAAAAGCTGGGGGGCCGGACACCGGGGAGCTGTTTTTT. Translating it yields CASSQKAGGPDTGELFF.